Listed below are T cell receptor beta chains from one sample, sequenced in a study of CD8 T cells in Susac syndrome. TCRdb used MiXCR to reprocess the immunoSEQ multiplex PCR reads, holding one entry per CDR3 protein. The table lists roughly 120,000 distinct CDR3 sequences, roughly 94% of them singletons. Specimen: CD4+ T cells from PBMCs. The source is a human donor with multiple sclerosis. CDR3s include the opening cysteine and the closing phenylalanine or tryptophan. Fields, in order: clone size, V gene, J gene, CDR3 length, D gene, CDR3 DNA, CDR3 protein. The D gene is left open where the match is weak. Rows may omit the clone size; those that give it use once, few, many or a size class.

>-|TRBV6-5|TRBJ2-5|13|TRBD1
TGTGCCAGCAGATCCGGGACAGGGGTGACCCAGTACTTC
CASRSGTGVTQYF
>-|TRBV12-5|TRBJ2-7|14|-
TGTGCTATGCTGGACGGGAGTCAGTCCTACGAGCAGTACTTC
CAMLDGSQSYEQYF
>once|TRBV7-2|TRBJ2-5|13|-
TGTGCCAGCAGCGCCAGAAGTCGGGAGACCCAGTACTTC
CASSARSRETQYF
>-|TRBV5-4|TRBJ1-4|14|-
TGTGCCAGCAGCTTGGGGTCGACAGTTGAAAAACTGTTTTTT
CASSLGSTVEKLFF
>-|TRBV27|TRBJ2-4|14|-
TGTGCCAGCAGCTCGAGGGTAGCCAAAAACATTCAGTACTTC
CASSSRVAKNIQYF
>-|TRBV3-1|TRBJ2-1|14|TRBD2
TGTGCCAGCAGCTTTAGCGGGAGAATCAATGAGCAGTTCTTC
CASSFSGRINEQFF
>once|TRBV20-1|TRBJ2-7|11|-
TGCAGTGCTAGCAAAAACTACGAGCAGTACTTC
CSASKNYEQYF
>-|TRBV10-3|TRBJ2-3|17|TRBD2
TGTGCCATCAGTGATCCGGGGGGGGCCGCTAGCACAGATACGCAGTATTTT
CAISDPGGAASTDTQYF
>once|TRBV6-2/TRBV6-3|TRBJ2-4|14|-
TGTGCCAGCAGTTACTCAGACACCCCAAACATTCAGTACTTC
CASSYSDTPNIQYF
>-|TRBV19|TRBJ1-2|11|-
TGTGCCAGTAGGACAGCCTATGGCTACACCTTC
CASRTAYGYTF
>-|TRBV27|TRBJ2-7|14|TRBD1
TGTGCCAGCAGTAGGGGACAGGGACTTTACGAGCAGTACTTC
CASSRGQGLYEQYF
>-|TRBV7-8|TRBJ2-7|14|-
TGTGCCAGCAGCGCCACAGGGTGGGGTGGGGAGCAGTACTTC
CASSATGWGGEQYF
>-|TRBV7-9|TRBJ1-1|15|-
TGTGCCAGCAGCTTAGAAGAGATTGGTTCCACTGAAGCTTTCTTT
CASSLEEIGSTEAFF
>-|TRBV12-3/TRBV12-4|TRBJ2-2|15|TRBD1
TGTGCCAGCAGTTTATACAGGGGTACACCCGGGGAGCTGTTTTTT
CASSLYRGTPGELFF
>-|TRBV20-1|TRBJ2-1|11|-
TGCAGTGCTAGAGATAGGCGTGAGCAGTTCTTC
CSARDRREQFF
>-|TRBV30|TRBJ2-1|14|-
TGTGCCTGGAGTGACTCATCGAGTGGCAATGAGCAGTTCTTC
CAWSDSSSGNEQFF
>-|TRBV12-3/TRBV12-4|TRBJ2-5|15|-
TGTGCCAGCAGTTTAGTTTTTCCAGGGGACGAGACCCAGTACTTC
CASSLVFPGDETQYF
>-|TRBV7-9|TRBJ2-5|13|-
TGTGCCAGCAGCTACCGACAGCAAGAGACCCAGTACTTC
CASSYRQQETQYF
>-|TRBV20-1|TRBJ2-1|13|-
TGCAGTGCTAGAGGGGTCTCCTACAATGAGCAGTTCTTC
CSARGVSYNEQFF
>-|TRBV30|TRBJ2-1|17|TRBD2
TGTGCCTGGAGTGATAGGGCTAGCGGGAGACTATACAATGAGCAGTTCTTC
CAWSDRASGRLYNEQFF
>-|TRBV12-3/TRBV12-4|TRBJ2-1|11|-
TGTGCCAGCGGGTTTCTGTATGAGCAGTTCTTC
CASGFLYEQFF
>once|TRBV3-1|TRBJ1-1|14|-
TGTGCCAGCAGCCAAGATCGGGGTGGGGTTAGCGCTTTCTTT
CASSQDRGGVSAFF
>-|TRBV12-3/TRBV12-4|TRBJ1-5|17|-
TGTGCCAGCAGTTTCGGAGGCAGGTCCCAGGGCAATCAGCCCCAGCATTTT
CASSFGGRSQGNQPQHF
>-|TRBV5-1|TRBJ2-7|12|-
TGCGCCAGCAGCTCCCCTCCGGGCGAGCAGTACTTC
CASSSPPGEQYF
>-|TRBV9|TRBJ1-1|14|-
TGTGCCAGCAGCTCCGCGAAGGGGAACACTGAAGCTTTCTTT
CASSSAKGNTEAFF
>once|TRBV5-1|TRBJ2-5|16|-
TGCGCCAGCAGCCCATCGGGAACCCAATCACAAGAGACCCAGTACTTC
CASSPSGTQSQETQYF
>-|TRBV6-5|TRBJ2-7|14|-
TGTGCCAGCAGTTACTCCGGGACAAACTACGAGCAGTACTTC
CASSYSGTNYEQYF
>once|TRBV27|TRBJ2-1|15|-
TGTGCCAGCAGTCGGAGGGGTAGCCTCGAGGATGAGCAGTTCTTC
CASSRRGSLEDEQFF
>-|TRBV3-1|TRBJ1-1|15|-
TGTGCCAGCAGCCAAGATAAAAATGTGAACACTGAAGCTTTCTTT
CASSQDKNVNTEAFF
>-|TRBV5-6|TRBJ1-1|15|-
TGTGCCAGCAGCCCTCTCGAGGAACCGGACACTGAAGCTTTCTTT
CASSPLEEPDTEAFF
>-|TRBV19|TRBJ1-5|14|-
TGTGCCAGTAGTATCAGTCAGGGAAATCAGCCCCAGCATTTT
CASSISQGNQPQHF
>-|TRBV7-2|TRBJ1-2|14|-
TGTGCCAGCAACGGCGGGGCAAGTAACTATGGCTACACCTTC
CASNGGASNYGYTF
>-|TRBV7-2|TRBJ1-2|13|-
TGTGCCAGCAGCGTGGACAATAACTATGGCTACACCTTC
CASSVDNNYGYTF
>-|TRBV4-3|TRBJ2-7|16|TRBD2
TGCGCCAGCAGCCGGTCGTCCGGGACTAGCGGTTTCGAGCAGTACTTC
CASSRSSGTSGFEQYF
>-|TRBV7-9|TRBJ2-1|13|-
TGTGCCAGCAGCTCCGGGGGTTACAATGAGCAGTTCTTC
CASSSGGYNEQFF
>-|TRBV9|TRBJ2-1|16|-
TGTGCCAGCAGCGTAGGACTTCAGGGACAAGACAATGAGCAGTTCTTC
CASSVGLQGQDNEQFF
>-|TRBV7-2|TRBJ2-5|13|-
TGTGCCAGCAGCCCACTACCCCAAGAGACCCAGTACTTC
CASSPLPQETQYF
>-|TRBV6-2/TRBV6-3|TRBJ2-7|16|-
TGTGCCAGCAGTTACTCGACCGGGGGATTCTCCTACGAGCAGTACTTC
CASSYSTGGFSYEQYF
>-|TRBV19|TRBJ2-7|15|TRBD1
TGTGCCAGTAGTAGGGGACAGGGGGTTCCCTACGAGCAGTACTTC
CASSRGQGVPYEQYF
>-|TRBV29-1|TRBJ1-1|13|TRBD1
TGCAGCGTTAGAGGGGACAGGGCCACTGAAGCTTTCTTT
CSVRGDRATEAFF